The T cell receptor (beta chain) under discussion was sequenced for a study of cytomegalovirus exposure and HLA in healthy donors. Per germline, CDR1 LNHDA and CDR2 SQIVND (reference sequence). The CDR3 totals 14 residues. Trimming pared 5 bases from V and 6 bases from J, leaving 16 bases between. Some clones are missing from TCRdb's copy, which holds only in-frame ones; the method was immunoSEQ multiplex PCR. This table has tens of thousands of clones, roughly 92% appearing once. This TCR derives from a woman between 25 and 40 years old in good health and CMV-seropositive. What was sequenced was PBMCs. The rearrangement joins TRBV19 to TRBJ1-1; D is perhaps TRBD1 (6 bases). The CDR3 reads CASSARLGGAEAFF. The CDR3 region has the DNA TGTGCCAGTAGTGCGCGCCTAGGGGGAGCTGAAGCTTTCTTT.